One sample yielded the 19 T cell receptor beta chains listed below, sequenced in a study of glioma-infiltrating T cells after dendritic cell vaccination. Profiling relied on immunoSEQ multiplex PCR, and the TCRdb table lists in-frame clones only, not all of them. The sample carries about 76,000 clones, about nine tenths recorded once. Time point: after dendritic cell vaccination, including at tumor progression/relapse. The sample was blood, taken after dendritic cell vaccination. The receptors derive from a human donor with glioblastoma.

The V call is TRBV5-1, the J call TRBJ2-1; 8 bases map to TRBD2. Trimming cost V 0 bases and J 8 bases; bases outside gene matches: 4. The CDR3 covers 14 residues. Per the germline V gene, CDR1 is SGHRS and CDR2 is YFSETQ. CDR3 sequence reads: CASSLVGGADEQFF. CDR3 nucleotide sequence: TGCGCCAGCAGCTTGGTCGGGGGGGCGGATGAGCAGTTCTTC.

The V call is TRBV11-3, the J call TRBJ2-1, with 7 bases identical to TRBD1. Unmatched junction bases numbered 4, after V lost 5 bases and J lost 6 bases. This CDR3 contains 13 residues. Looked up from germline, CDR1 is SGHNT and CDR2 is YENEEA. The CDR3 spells CASSPGGINEQFF. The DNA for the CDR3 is TGTGCCAGCAGCCCAGGGGGTATCAATGAGCAGTTCTTC.

The DNA for the CDR3 is TGCGCCAGCCACGAACTAGCGGGGGGGGAAGAGACCCAGTACTTC. This codes for CASHELAGGEETQYF. The chain links TRBV5-1 to TRBJ2-5; 13 nucleotides agree with TRBD2. This CDR3 spans 15 amino acids. J gave up 3 bases and V 7 bases, and 6 bases lay outside the gene matches. The germline gives CDR1 SGHRS, CDR2 YFSETQ. Variable domain in full (rest from reference TRBV5-1 and TRBJ2-5): KAGVTQTPRYLIKTRGQQVTLSCSPISGHRSVSWYQQTPGQGLQFLFEYFSETQRNKGNFPGRFSGRQFSNSRSEMNVSTLELGDSALYLCASHELAGGEETQYFGPGTRLLVL.

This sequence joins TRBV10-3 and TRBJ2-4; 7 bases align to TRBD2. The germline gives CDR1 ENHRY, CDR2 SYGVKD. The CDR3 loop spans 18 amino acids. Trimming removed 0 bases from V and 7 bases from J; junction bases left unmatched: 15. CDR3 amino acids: CAISESMGWEGLRNIQYF. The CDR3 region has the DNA TGTGCCATCAGTGAGTCGATGGGGTGGGAGGGCCTCCGGAACATTCAGTACTTC.

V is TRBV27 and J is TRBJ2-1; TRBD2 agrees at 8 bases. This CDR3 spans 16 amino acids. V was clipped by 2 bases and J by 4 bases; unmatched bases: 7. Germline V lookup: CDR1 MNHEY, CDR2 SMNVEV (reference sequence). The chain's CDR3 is CASSLIRSGGYNEQFF. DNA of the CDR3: TGTGCCAGCAGTTTAATTCGCAGCGGGGGATACAATGAGCAGTTCTTC.

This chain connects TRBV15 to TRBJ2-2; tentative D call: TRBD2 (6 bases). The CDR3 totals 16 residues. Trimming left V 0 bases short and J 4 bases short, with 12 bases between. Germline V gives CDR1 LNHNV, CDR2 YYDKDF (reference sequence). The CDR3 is CATSRDLGGSTGELFF. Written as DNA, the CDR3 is TGTGCCACCAGCAGAGATCTGGGGGGATCCACCGGGGAGCTGTTTTTT.

CDR3 loop: CSVVGLAGGSLDEQFF. In nucleotides, the CDR3 is TGCAGCGTTGTCGGACTAGCGGGAGGGTCTTTGGATGAGCAGTTCTTC. The genes are TRBV29-1 and TRBJ2-1; 15 bases are a match to TRBD2. Unmatched junction bases numbered 9, after V lost 4 bases and J lost 8 bases. Germline CDR1 reads SQVTM; CDR2 reads ANQGSEA. The CDR3 spans 16 residues.

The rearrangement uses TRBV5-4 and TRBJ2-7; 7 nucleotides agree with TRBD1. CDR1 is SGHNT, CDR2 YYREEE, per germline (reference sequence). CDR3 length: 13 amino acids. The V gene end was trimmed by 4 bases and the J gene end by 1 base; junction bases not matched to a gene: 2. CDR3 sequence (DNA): TGTGCCAGCAGCAGGACAGGATCCTACGAGCAGTACTTC. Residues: CASSRTGSYEQYF.

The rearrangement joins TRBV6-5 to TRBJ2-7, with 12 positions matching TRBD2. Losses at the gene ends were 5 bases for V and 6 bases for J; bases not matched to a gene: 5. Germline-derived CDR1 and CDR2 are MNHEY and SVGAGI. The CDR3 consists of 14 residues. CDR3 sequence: CASSARLAGVEQYF. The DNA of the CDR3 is TGTGCCAGCAGTGCCCGACTAGCGGGAGTCGAGCAGTACTTC.

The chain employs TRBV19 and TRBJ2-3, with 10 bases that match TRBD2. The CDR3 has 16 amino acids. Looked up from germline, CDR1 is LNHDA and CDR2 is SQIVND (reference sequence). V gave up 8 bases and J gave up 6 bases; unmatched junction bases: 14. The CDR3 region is CASGLAGGSPRDTQYF. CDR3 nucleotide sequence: TGTGCCAGTGGATTAGCGGGAGGCTCCCCTCGCGATACGCAGTATTTT.

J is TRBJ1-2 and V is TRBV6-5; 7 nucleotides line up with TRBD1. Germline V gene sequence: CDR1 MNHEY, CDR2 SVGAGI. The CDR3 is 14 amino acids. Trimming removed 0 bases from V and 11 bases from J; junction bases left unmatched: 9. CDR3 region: CASSYSRSQGQYTF. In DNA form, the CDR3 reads TGTGCCAGCAGTTACTCGAGGTCACAGGGACAGTACACCTTC.

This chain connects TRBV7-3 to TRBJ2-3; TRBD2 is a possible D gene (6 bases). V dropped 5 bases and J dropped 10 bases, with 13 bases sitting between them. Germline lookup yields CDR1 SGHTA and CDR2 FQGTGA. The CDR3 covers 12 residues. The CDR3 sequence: CASSGTQHAQYF. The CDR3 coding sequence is TGTGCCAGCAGCGGGACTCAACATGCGCAGTATTTT.

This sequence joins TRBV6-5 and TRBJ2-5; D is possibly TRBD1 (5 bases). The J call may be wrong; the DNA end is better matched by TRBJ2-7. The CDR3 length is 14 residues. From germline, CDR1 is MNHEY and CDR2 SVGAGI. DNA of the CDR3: TGTGCCAGCAGTTACGGGCAGGGCGTCTACGAGCAGTACTTC. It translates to CASSYGQGVYEQYF.

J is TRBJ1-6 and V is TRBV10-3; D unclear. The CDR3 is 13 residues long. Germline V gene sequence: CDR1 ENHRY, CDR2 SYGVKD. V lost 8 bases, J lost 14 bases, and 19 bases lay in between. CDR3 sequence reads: CAIGLALTASLHF. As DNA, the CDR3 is TGTGCCATCGGATTAGCTCTTACGGCCTCCCTCCACTTT.

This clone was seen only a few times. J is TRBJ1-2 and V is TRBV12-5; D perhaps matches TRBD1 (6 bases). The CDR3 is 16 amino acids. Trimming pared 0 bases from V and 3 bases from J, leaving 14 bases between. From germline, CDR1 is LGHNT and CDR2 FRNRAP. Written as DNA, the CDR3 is TGTGCTAGTGGTTTGGTACCTAGGGGGACCGACTATGGCTACACCTTC. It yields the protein CASGLVPRGTDYGYTF.

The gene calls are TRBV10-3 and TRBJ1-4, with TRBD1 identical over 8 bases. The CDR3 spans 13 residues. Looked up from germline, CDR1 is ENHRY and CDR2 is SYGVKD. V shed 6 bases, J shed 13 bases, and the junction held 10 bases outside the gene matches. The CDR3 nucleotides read TGTGCCATCAGCGCGGGACAGGATGAGGTACTGTTTTTT. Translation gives CAISAGQDEVLFF.

The CDR3 reads CSVRTGNSYGYTF. CDR3 in DNA: TGCAGCGTAAGAACCGGGAATTCCTATGGCTACACCTTC. The chain combines TRBV29-1 with TRBJ1-2; no reliable D call. This CDR3 is 13 amino acids long. Trimming removed 6 bases at V and 4 bases at J, with 15 bases between. From germline, CDR1 is SQVTM and CDR2 ANQGSEA.

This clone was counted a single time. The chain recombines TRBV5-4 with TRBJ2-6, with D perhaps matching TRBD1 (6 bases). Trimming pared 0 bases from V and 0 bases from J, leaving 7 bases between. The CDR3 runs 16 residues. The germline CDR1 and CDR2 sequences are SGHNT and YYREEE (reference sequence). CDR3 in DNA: TGTGCCAGCAGCTTGGAGGGGGACTCTGGGGCCAACGTCCTGACTTTC. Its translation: CASSLEGDSGANVLTF.

The CDR3 loop is CASSPPGTVSSYEQYF. The CDR3 region has the DNA TGTGCCAGCAGTCCACCTGGGACAGTAAGCTCCTACGAGCAGTACTTC. The chain joins TRBV5-4 to TRBJ2-7; the match to TRBD1 covers 7 bases. CDR3 length: 16 residues. The trim removed 5 bases at V and 0 bases at J, leaving 11 bases unmatched. CDR1 and CDR2 from the germline V gene are SGHNT and YYREEE (reference sequence).